Sequencing of this T cell receptor (beta chain) was carried out in a study of T cell responses to AZD1222 COVID-19 vaccine. Study results and limitations: It was only a handful of AZD1222 recipients who were seropositive at baseline.

Concerning this clone itself: What it binds is not known.

Using immunoSEQ multiplex PCR, the repertoire was profiled, and TCRdb retains in-frame clones only, with some absent. The sample yields over 95,000 clones, around 94% seen once. This receptor was identified in an adult in good health. The sample here was peripheral blood, taken on day 0 of AZD1222 vaccination.

CDR3 nucleotide sequence: TGCGCCAGCAGCCCTAGCGGGGGGCAGAGCTCCTACAATGAGCAGTTCTTC. Translation gives CASSPSGGQSSYNEQFF. The chain employs TRBV5-1 and TRBJ2-1; 11 bases align to TRBD2. The V segment lost 4 bases and the J segment 0 bases; nucleotides outside the gene matches: 6. Germline V CDR1 and CDR2: SGHRS, YFSETQ. This CDR3 comprises 17 residues.